The 24 T cell receptor beta chains below come from one sample, sequenced in a study of T cells in Graves' hyperthyroidism and ophthalmopathy. RNA transcripts provided the source from which TCR beta CDR3 regions were amplified. First-round RT-PCR of the TCR CDR3 relied on the HTBI primer set. One entry per CDR3 protein results from TCRdb running MiXCR on the multiplex PCR reads. The table records 750,000 to 900,000 distinct CDR3 sequences, roughly 40% of them present only once. Sequenced sample: blood. All receptors come from a man between 18 and 29 years old with Graves' hyperthyroidism.

V and J are TRBV7-2 and TRBJ2-6; D is uncertain. This CDR3 spans 14 amino acids. Germline V gene lookup returns CDR1 SGHTA and CDR2 FQGNSA. V lost 4 bases, J lost 4 bases, and 8 bases lay in between. CDR3 loop: CASSSATGANVLTF. CDR3 coding DNA: TGTGCCAGCAGCTCTGCGACAGGGGCCAACGTCCTGACTTTC.

This clonotype has at least ten counts. The gene calls are TRBV24-1 and TRBJ1-1, with a possible D match to TRBD1 (5 bases). Germline V gene data show CDR1 as KGHDR and CDR2 as SFDVKD. Trimming took 5 bases from V and 0 from J, leaving 15 bases between them. The CDR3 consists of 16 residues. The CDR3 here is CATSGNLQVLNTEAFF. In DNA form, the CDR3 reads TGTGCCACCAGTGGCAACTTACAGGTACTGAACACTGAAGCTTTCTTT.

This clonotype was seen ten or more times. J is TRBJ1-1 and V is TRBV12-3 or TRBV12-4; D is ambiguous. The CDR3 sequence is 13 residues long. Trimming took 10 bases from V and 0 from J, leaving 12 bases between them. The CDR3 reads CATLGPLNTEAFF. CDR3 in DNA: TGTGCCACCCTAGGGCCCTTGAACACTGAAGCTTTCTTT.

This clonotype showed up many times. The chain uses TRBV7-2 and TRBJ2-5; TRBD1 agrees at 8 bases. The CDR3 spans 13 residues. With V trimmed by 7 bases and J by 1 base, 2 bases remained unmatched. Germline CDR1 is SGHTA and CDR2 is FQGNSA. CDR3 sequence: CASIGQGQETQYF. In DNA form, the CDR3 reads TGTGCCAGCATCGGACAGGGCCAAGAGACCCAGTACTTC.

This clonotype has at least ten counts. V usage is TRBV10-3 and J usage is TRBJ1-1, with D tentatively TRBD1 (6 bases). Trimming stripped 4 bases from V and 1 base from J, with 10 bases between. The germline CDR1 and CDR2 sequences are ENHRY and SYGVKD. The CDR3 runs to 14 residues. CDR3 sequence: CAISVEDRNTEAFF. The DNA for the CDR3 is TGTGCCATCAGTGTAGAGGACAGGAACACTGAAGCTTTCTTT.

The sample holds a few counts of this clonotype. This chain connects TRBV7-2 to TRBJ1-1; unclear D gene. CDR1 is SGHTA, CDR2 FQGNSA, per germline. The CDR3 extends over 13 amino acids. V was trimmed by 3 bases and J by 6 bases, leaving 11 bases between them. The CDR3 loop reads CASSFGSDAEAFF. CDR3 bases: TGTGCCAGCAGCTTTGGGTCAGACGCTGAAGCTTTCTTT.

On this clonotype: An end of the junction does not agree with germline; a read error may underlie this. The V and J genes are TRBV7-9 and TRBJ1-1; D is ambiguous. The CDR3 covers 11 residues. From germline, CDR1 is SEHNR and CDR2 FQNEAQ (reference sequence). The CDR3 protein is CASSLATEVVF. CDR3 in DNA: TGTGCCAGCAGCTTAGCGACTGAGGTGGTCTTT.

V is TRBV20-1 and J is TRBJ1-3; 7 bases line up with TRBD1. The CDR3 contains 14 residues. V was pared by 1 base and J by 8 bases, with 8 bases of the junction left unmatched. Looked up from germline, CDR1 is DFQATT and CDR2 is SNEGSKA (reference sequence). The CDR3 sequence is CSARGVTGEDTIYF. DNA for the CDR3: TGCAGTGCTAGAGGCGTTACAGGGGAAGACACCATATATTTT.

The chain has TRBV2 and TRBJ2-3; 7 bases match TRBD2. Germline V CDR1 and CDR2: SNHLY, FYNNEI. There are 17 residues in the CDR3. Trimming took 4 bases from V and 0 from J; bases not matched to a gene: 10. The CDR3 bases are TGTGCCAGCAGTGCGCCTGTACTAGCGCCTAGCACAGATACGCAGTATTTT. Protein: CASSAPVLAPSTDTQYF.

This clonotype has just a few counts. The chain recombines TRBV12-3 or TRBV12-4 with TRBJ1-4, with D tentatively TRBD1 (5 bases). Trimming removed 0 bases from V and 3 bases from J, with 8 bases in between. This CDR3 is 15 amino acids long. CDR3 sequence: CASSLAGRPNEKLFF. In nucleotides, the CDR3 is TGTGCCAGCAGTTTAGCGGGACGGCCTAATGAAAAACTGTTTTTT.

This clonotype came up a few times. The chain has TRBV11-2 and TRBJ1-5; D is undetermined. Germline CDR1 SGHAT, CDR2 FQNNGV. The length of the CDR3 is 14 residues. Trimming stripped 5 bases from V and 3 bases from J, with 11 bases between. CDR3 in DNA: TGTGCCAGCAGCGGAGGAGGAGACAATCAGCCCCAGCATTTT. Protein: CASSGGGDNQPQHF.

The chain has TRBV3-1 and TRBJ1-2; D possibly corresponds to TRBD1 (6 bases). Germline lookup yields CDR1 LGHDT and CDR2 YNNKEL (reference sequence). V lost 2 bases and J 2 bases, leaving 9 bases between the germline ends. The CDR3 is 14 residues long. The CDR3 region has the DNA TGTGCCAGCAGCCAAAGACAGGCCAACTATGGCTACACCTTC. Its translation: CASSQRQANYGYTF.

The V call is TRBV20-1, the J call TRBJ2-7; D is tentatively TRBD1 or TRBD2 (5 bases each). V was pared by 3 bases and J by 5 bases, with 17 bases between. CDR1 is DFQATT, CDR2 SNEGSKA, per germline (reference sequence). This CDR3 is built from 14 residues. The CDR3 nucleotides are TGCAGTGCTAGCCACCTGGGACGATCGGACGAGCAGTACTTC. Amino acids: CSASHLGRSDEQYF.

This clonotype was detected a few times. The chain couples TRBV6-5 to TRBJ2-7, with D possibly matching TRBD2 (7 bases). The CDR3 sequence is 13 residues long. The germline V gene has CDR1 MNHEY and CDR2 SVGAGI. The ends were cut back, 5 bases at V and 3 bases at J, with 11 bases in the middle. CDR3 amino acids: CASSGGGFYEQYF. CDR3 in DNA: TGTGCCAGCAGTGGGGGGGGCTTCTACGAGCAGTACTTC.

The table lists this clonotype with a few counts. The chain employs TRBV4-1 and TRBJ2-5; perhaps TRBD2 as D (7 bases). V lost 2 bases and J lost 1, with 23 bases in between. CDR3 length: 19 residues. Germline values: CDR1 MGHRA, CDR2 YSYEKL. The DNA for the CDR3 is TGCGCCAGCAGCCAACTTCTGATCGGTGGGGGGGCATTCCAAGAGACCCAGTACTTC. Amino acid sequence: CASSQLLIGGGAFQETQYF.

This clonotype was seen at least ten times. The chain couples TRBV2 to TRBJ2-5, with a weak D call TRBD1 (6 bases). The CDR3 consists of 16 residues. V dropped 6 bases and J dropped 5 bases, with 22 bases sitting between them. In germline, CDR1 is SNHLY, CDR2 FYNNEI. The CDR3 is CASSGPRAGEMETQYF. CDR3 nucleotide sequence: TGTGCCAGCAGCGGCCCTCGGGCAGGGGAAATGGAGACCCAGTACTTC.

This clonotype was counted ten times or more. V gene TRBV2 combines with J gene TRBJ1-2; D unclear. The CDR3 has 14 residues. V dropped 0 bases and J dropped 7 bases, with 12 bases sitting between them. Germline CDR1 is SNHLY and CDR2 is FYNNEI. DNA for the CDR3: TGTGCCAGCAGTGAAGCCCTTCCCAAAAGTGGCTACACCTTC. This sequence encodes CASSEALPKSGYTF.

For this clonotype: Given a much more abundant clone one base away, this may be a read error. The gene calls are TRBV10-3 and TRBJ2-7, with 12 bases aligning to TRBD2. From germline, CDR1 is ENHRY and CDR2 SYGVKD. This CDR3 has 16 amino acids. The DNA for the CDR3 is TGTGCCATCAGTGAGTCCCGACTAGCGGGGGCTTACGGGCAGTACTTC. Protein sequence: CAISESRLAGAYGQYF.

This chain links TRBV14 with TRBJ1-1; TRBD1 might be the D (5 bases). Germline loops: CDR1 SGHDN, CDR2 FVKESK. This CDR3 has 13 amino acids. With 0 bases removed from V and 9 bases from J, the gap between germline ends came to 11 bases. The CDR3 loop is CASSQDGGTKAFF. The CDR3 nucleotides read TGTGCCAGCAGCCAAGATGGGGGGACTAAAGCTTTCTTT.

Written as DNA, the CDR3 is TGTGCCAGCGTAAAAACGGACGGGAACACTGAAGCTTTCTTT. Translating gives CASVKTDGNTEAFF. The rearrangement joins TRBV7-9 to TRBJ1-1; D unclear. V was clipped by 8 bases and J by 1 base, with 14 bases between them. Germline V gene data show CDR1 as SEHNR and CDR2 as FQNEAQ (reference sequence). This CDR3 spans 14 amino acids.

The chain uses TRBV12-3 or TRBV12-4 and TRBJ2-2; unclear D gene. V lost 8 bases and J lost 6, with 13 bases in between. The CDR3 covers 13 residues. The CDR3 is CASVQAGAGELFF. As DNA, the CDR3 is TGTGCCAGCGTCCAGGCCGGAGCCGGGGAGCTGTTTTTT.

This clonotype occurred many times. This chain links TRBV19 with TRBJ1-2; possibly TRBD1 for D (5 bases). The CDR3 is 15 amino acids. Trimming removed 0 bases at V and 6 bases at J, with 14 bases between. The V gene's germline CDR1 is LNHDA and CDR2 SQIVND (reference sequence). CDR3 in DNA: TGTGCCAGTAGTATAGAGCTGGCAGGCAGGGATGGCTACACCTTC. Translation gives CASSIELAGRDGYTF.

The rearrangement uses TRBV7-2 and TRBJ2-5; D call uncertain. Germline CDR1 and CDR2: SGHTA and FQGNSA. The CDR3 is 14 residues long. V lost 3 bases and J 6 bases, leaving 14 bases between the germline ends. CDR3 nucleotides: TGTGCCAGCAGCTTGGCCGGATCCCTAAAGACCCAGTACTTC. Its translation: CASSLAGSLKTQYF.

This clonotype was seen only a few times. The junction departs from germline at one end; a sequencing error may be responsible. The rearrangement uses TRBV4-1 and TRBJ2-7; D tentatively fits TRBD1 or TRBD2 (6 bases each). Germline V gene data show CDR1 as MGHRA and CDR2 as YSYEKL. There are 15 residues in the CDR3. As DNA, the CDR3 is TGTGCCAGCAGCCAAGAGGGGGGATTACCCAACGAGCAGTACTTC. Residues: CASSQEGGLPNEQYF.